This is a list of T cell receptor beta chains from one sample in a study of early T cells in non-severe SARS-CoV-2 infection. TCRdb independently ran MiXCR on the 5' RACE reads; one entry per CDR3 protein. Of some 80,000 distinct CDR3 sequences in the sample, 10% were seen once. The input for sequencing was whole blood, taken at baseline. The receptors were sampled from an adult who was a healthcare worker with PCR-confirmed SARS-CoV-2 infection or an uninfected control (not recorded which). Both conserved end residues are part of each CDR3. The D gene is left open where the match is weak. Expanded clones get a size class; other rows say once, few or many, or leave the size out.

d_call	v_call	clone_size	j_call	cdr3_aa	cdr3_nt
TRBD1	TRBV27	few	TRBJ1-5	CASSRTGGYQPQHF	TGTGCCAGCAGCCGGACAGGGGGGTATCAGCCCCAGCATTTT
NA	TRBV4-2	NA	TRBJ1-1	CASGLGNTEAFF	TGTGCCAGCGGGCTGGGGAACACTGAAGCTTTCTTT
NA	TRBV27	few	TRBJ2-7	CASTKEVYEQYF	TGTGCCAGCACCAAGGAGGTTTACGAGCAGTACTTC
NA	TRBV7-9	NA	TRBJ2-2	CASSFRMNTGELFF	TGTGCCAGCAGCTTTAGGATGAACACCGGGGAGCTGTTTTTT
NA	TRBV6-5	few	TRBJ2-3	CASSYEAGTSGDTQYF	TGTGCCAGCAGTTACGAAGCAGGGACGAGCGGAGATACGCAGTATTTT
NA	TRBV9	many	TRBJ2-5	CASSVGTLQETQYF	TGTGCCAGCAGCGTGGGGACACTCCAAGAGACCCAGTACTTC
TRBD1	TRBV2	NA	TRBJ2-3	CASAETGLGTDTQYF	TGTGCCAGCGCGGAGACAGGGTTGGGCACAGATACGCAGTATTTT
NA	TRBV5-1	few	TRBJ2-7	CASSLGSRDGSYEQYF	TGCGCCAGCAGCTTGGGTAGTCGGGACGGGTCCTACGAGCAGTACTTC
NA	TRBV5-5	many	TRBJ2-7	CASAVEPGPYEQYF	TGTGCCAGCGCAGTTGAACCGGGACCCTACGAGCAGTACTTC
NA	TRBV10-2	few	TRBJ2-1	CASSDAGSNYNEQFF	TGCGCCAGCAGTGATGCGGGATCCAATTACAATGAGCAGTTCTTC
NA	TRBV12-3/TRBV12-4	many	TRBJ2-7	CASSLGGGPKYF	TGTGCCAGCAGTCTAGGCGGGGGCCCCAAGTACTTC
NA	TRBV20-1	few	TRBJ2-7	CSVEGTGYEQYF	TGCAGTGTAGAGGGGACGGGGTACGAGCAGTACTTC
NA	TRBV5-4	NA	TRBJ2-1	CASSRRGDEQFF	TGTGCCAGCAGCCGCAGGGGGGATGAGCAGTTCTTC
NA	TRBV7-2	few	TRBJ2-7	CASSDQPSTAISREQYF	TGTGCCAGCAGCGATCAGCCCTCTACCGCAATCTCAAGGGAGCAGTACTTC
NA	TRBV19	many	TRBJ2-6	CASSRASGANVLTF	TGTGCCAGTAGTAGAGCCTCTGGGGCCAACGTCCTGACTTTC
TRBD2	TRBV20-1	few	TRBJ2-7	CSAKTSASSYEQYF	TGCAGTGCCAAAACTAGCGCCAGCTCCTACGAGCAGTACTTC
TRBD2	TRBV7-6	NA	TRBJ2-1	CASSLRAGNNNEQFF	TGTGCCAGCAGCTTACGAGCGGGAAATAACAATGAGCAGTTCTTC
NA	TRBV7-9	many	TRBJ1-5	CASSSPKGDFASNQPQHF	TGTGCCAGCAGCTCCCCAAAGGGGGACTTCGCGAGCAATCAGCCCCAGCATTTT
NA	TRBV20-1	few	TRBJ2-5	CSAREPGSRETQYF	TGCAGTGCTAGAGAACCCGGGAGTAGAGAGACCCAGTACTTC
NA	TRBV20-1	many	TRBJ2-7	CSAKDRAAGWEQYF	TGCAGTGCTAAGGACCGGGCTGCTGGCTGGGAGCAGTACTTC
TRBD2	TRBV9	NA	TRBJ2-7	CASSVGPSGSYEQYF	TGCGCCAGCAGCGTAGGCCCTAGCGGGAGCTACGAGCAGTACTTC
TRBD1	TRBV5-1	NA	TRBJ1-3	CASSQMGDSSGNTIYF	TGCGCCAGCAGCCAAATGGGGGACAGCTCTGGAAACACCATATATTTT
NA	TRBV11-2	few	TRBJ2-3	CASSFYQADTQYF	TGTGCCAGCAGCTTTTACCAGGCAGATACGCAGTATTTT
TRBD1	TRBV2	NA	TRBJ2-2	CASSDRTGYTGELFF	TGTGCCAGCAGCGATAGGACAGGGTACACCGGGGAGCTGTTTTTT
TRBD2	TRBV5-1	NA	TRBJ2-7	CASSGRAYEQYF	TGCGCCAGCAGCGGGAGGGCCTACGAGCAGTACTTC
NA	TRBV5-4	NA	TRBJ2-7	CVSSRDLTGRYEQYF	TGTGTCAGCAGCCGGGACCTTACGGGGCGCTACGAGCAGTACTTC